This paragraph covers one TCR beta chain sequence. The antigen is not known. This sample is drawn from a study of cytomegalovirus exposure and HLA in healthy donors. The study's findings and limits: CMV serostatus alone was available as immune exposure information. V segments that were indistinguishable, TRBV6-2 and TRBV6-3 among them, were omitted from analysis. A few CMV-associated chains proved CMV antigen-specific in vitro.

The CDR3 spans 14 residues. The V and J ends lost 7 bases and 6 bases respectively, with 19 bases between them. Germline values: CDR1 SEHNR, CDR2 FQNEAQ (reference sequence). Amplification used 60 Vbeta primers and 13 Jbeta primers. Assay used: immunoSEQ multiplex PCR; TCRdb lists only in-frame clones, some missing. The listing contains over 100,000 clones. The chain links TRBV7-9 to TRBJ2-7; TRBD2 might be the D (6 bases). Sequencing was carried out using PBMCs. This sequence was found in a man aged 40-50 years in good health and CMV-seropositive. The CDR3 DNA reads TGTGCCAGCAACGTAGGGCGGGACTTCCGCGAGCAGTACTTC. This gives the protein CASNVGRDFREQYF.